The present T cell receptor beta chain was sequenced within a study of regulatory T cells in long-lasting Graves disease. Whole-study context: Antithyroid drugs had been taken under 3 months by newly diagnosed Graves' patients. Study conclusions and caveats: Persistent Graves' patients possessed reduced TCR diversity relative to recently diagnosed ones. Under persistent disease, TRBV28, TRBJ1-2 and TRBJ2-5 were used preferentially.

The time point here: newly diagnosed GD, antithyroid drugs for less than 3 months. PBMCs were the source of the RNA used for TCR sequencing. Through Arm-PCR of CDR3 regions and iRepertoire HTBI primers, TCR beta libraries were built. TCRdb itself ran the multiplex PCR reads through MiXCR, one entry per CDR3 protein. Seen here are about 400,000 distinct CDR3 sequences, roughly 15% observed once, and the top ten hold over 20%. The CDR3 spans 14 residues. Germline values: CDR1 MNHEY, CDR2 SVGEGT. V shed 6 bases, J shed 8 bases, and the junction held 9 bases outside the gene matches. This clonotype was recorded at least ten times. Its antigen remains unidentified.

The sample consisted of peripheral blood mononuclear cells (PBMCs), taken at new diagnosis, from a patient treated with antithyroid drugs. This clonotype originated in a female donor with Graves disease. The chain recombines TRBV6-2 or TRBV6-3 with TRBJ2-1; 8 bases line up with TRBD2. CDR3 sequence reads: CASSIRRGGDEQFF. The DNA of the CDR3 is TGTGCCAGCAGCATTCGCCGGGGGGGCGATGAGCAGTTCTTC.